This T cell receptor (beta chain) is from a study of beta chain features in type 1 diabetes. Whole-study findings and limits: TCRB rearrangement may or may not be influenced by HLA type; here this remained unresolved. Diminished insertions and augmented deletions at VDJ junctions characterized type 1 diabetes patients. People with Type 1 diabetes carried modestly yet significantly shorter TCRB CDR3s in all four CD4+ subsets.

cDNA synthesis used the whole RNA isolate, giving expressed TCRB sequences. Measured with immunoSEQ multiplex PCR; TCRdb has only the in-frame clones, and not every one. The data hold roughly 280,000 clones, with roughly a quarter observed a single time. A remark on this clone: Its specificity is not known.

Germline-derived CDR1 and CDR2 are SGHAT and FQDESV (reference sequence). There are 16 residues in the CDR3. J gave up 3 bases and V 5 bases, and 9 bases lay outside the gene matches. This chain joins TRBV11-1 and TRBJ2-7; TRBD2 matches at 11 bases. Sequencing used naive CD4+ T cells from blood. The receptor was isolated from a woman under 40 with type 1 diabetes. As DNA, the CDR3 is TGTGCCAGCAGCCTACCGACTAGCGGGGTGGTCTACGAGCAGTACTTC. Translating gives CASSLPTSGVVYEQYF.